This TCR beta chain is drawn from a study of blood T cell repertoires in COVID-19. Profiled with immunoSEQ multiplex PCR; TCRdb holds only in-frame clones, not every one. The sample carries around 9,500 clones, about 91% recorded once. This CDR3 has 14 amino acids. CDR1 and CDR2 (germline): SGHRS, YFSETQ. V lost 4 bases to trimming and J lost 5 bases, with 15 bases between them. This clone has just one count. This sequence joins TRBV5-1 and TRBJ2-5, with D tentatively TRBD1 (5 bases). This TCR was recovered from a woman between 50 and 59 years old with active COVID-19. The sequenced sample was peripheral blood. CDR3 residues: CASSIGHQQETQYF. In DNA, the CDR3 is TGCGCCAGCAGCATAGGACACCAGCAGGAGACCCAGTACTTC.